Below are 19 T cell receptor beta chains sequenced from a single sample in a study of shared clonotypes between healthy human individuals (dated by TCRdb to about 2020). The protocol used for the library was the immunoSEQ multiplex PCR assay. The immuneACCESS repertoire file appears here via TCRdb, limited to in-frame rearrangements. These files lack a portion of the clones; in checked studies, under half of the deficit traces to unresolved V genes, and the cause of the others is not known. This sample gives roughly 2 million clones in total; roughly 95% of them show up just once. Of the sample, approximately 1.2% falls within the top ten clones. CD8 naive samples were CD45RO-negative cells positively selected for CCR7, giving a CD45RA+CCR7+ population that excluded TemRA cells. The sample was naive CD8+ T cells sorted from blood. The sample's cell subset or site, from its label and the paper: CD45RA+CCR7+. Receptor source: a man younger than 35 in good health.

The genes are TRBV6-1 and TRBJ1-1; D is undetermined. Germline V gene sequence: CDR1 MNHNS, CDR2 SASEGT. The length of the CDR3 is 13 residues. V lost 7 bases, J lost 6 bases, and 15 bases lay in between. The CDR3 nucleotides are TGTGCCAGCAACACCCGGGAGGGCCCTGAAGCTTTCTTT. Its translation: CASNTREGPEAFF.

The rearrangement links TRBV7-9 to TRBJ2-7; tentatively, D is TRBD2 (6 bases). The CDR3 covers 15 residues. Germline CDR1 SEHNR, CDR2 FQNEAQ (reference sequence). Trimming stripped 3 bases from V and 2 bases from J, with 14 bases between. DNA for the CDR3: TGTGCCAGCAGCTTTCAGACTAGTCCCACCTACGAGCAGTACTTC. Protein: CASSFQTSPTYEQYF.

With respect to this clone: A junction end diverges from the germline sequence, so it may reflect a read error. This chain links TRBV5-5 with TRBJ2-4; the D call may be TRBD1 or TRBD2 (5 bases each). This CDR3 is built from 12 residues. Germline V gene sequence: CDR1 SGHKS, CDR2 YYEKEE (reference sequence). This CDR3 reads CASSLGDPTVDF. The DNA of the CDR3 is TGTGCCAGCAGCTTGGGGGACCCAACCGTGGACTTC.

This chain links TRBV6-1 with TRBJ2-7; tentatively, D is TRBD1 or TRBD2 (6 bases each). The CDR3 has 11 amino acids. Germline CDR1 and CDR2: MNHNS and SASEGT. CDR3 sequence: CPNSGRGPRYF. The CDR3 region has the DNA TGTCCCAACAGTGGTCGGGGGCCGCGATACTTC.

Of note for this clone: Other DNA sequences in this specimen translate into the identical CDR3. This chain uses TRBV28 with TRBJ2-3, with D possibly matching TRBD2 (6 bases). V lost 2 bases, J lost 0 bases, and 6 bases lay in between. CDR3 length: 14 residues. CDR1 MDHEN and CDR2 SYDVKM come from the germline V gene. In DNA, the CDR3 is TGTGCCAGCAGTTTAGGGACTAGCACAGATACGCAGTATTTT. Its translation is CASSLGTSTDTQYF.

The V and J genes are TRBV27 and TRBJ1-5, with D unclear. This CDR3 spans 14 amino acids. V lost 5 bases to trimming and J lost 2 bases, with 10 bases between them. Germline V gene lookup returns CDR1 MNHEY and CDR2 SMNVEV (reference sequence). The CDR3 DNA sequence: TGTGCCAGCAGTCCCCGGGCCGGCAATCAGCCCCAGCATTTT. Translating it yields CASSPRAGNQPQHF.

As concerns this clone: Other nucleotide sequences from this sample produce the same CDR3. The rearrangement links TRBV11-2 to TRBJ1-2; no reliable D call. CDR1 is SGHAT, CDR2 FQNNGV, per germline. V was cut by 0 bases and J by 4 bases, with 6 bases left in between. This CDR3 is 13 amino acids long. The chain's CDR3 is CASSLDGTYGYTF. The CDR3 nucleotides are TGTGCCAGCAGCTTAGATGGTACCTATGGCTACACCTTC.

The V call is TRBV9, the J call TRBJ2-7, with a tentative D call TRBD1 (6 bases). The CDR3 totals 14 residues. CDR1 is SGDLS and CDR2 is YYNGEE in the germline V gene. V was pared by 0 bases and J by 4 bases, with 11 bases between. This chain's CDR3 is CASSVGTAMYEQYF. The CDR3 bases are TGTGCCAGCAGCGTAGGGACAGCCATGTACGAGCAGTACTTC.

This chain links TRBV27 with TRBJ2-6, with 9 bases matching TRBD1. Germline V CDR1 and CDR2: MNHEY, SMNVEV (reference sequence). This CDR3 has 17 residues. The V gene end was trimmed by 4 bases and the J gene end by 1 base; junction bases not matched to a gene: 5. The CDR3 DNA is TGTGCCAGCAGTTCCCGACAGGGGGTATCTGGGGCCAACGTCCTGACTTTC. It encodes CASSSRQGVSGANVLTF.

V is TRBV9 and J is TRBJ1-1; perhaps TRBD1 as D (5 bases). Trimming stripped 3 bases from V and 1 base from J, with 13 bases between. The CDR3 loop spans 15 amino acids. Germline-derived CDR1 and CDR2 are SGDLS and YYNGEE. CDR3 nucleotide sequence: TGTGCCAGCAGCGATGGGGAAGGGGCGAACACTGAAGCTTTCTTT. Translation: CASSDGEGANTEAFF.

The rearrangement uses TRBV5-1 and TRBJ2-3; D not resolved. Trimming pared 4 bases from V and 3 bases from J, leaving 18 bases between. Germline CDR1 reads SGHRS; CDR2 reads YFSETQ. The CDR3 length is 16 residues. CDR3 DNA: TGCGCCAGCAGCCCTCTGGGAAGTTATTTAACAGATACGCAGTATTTT. It is translated as CASSPLGSYLTDTQYF.

The chain has TRBV7-8 and TRBJ1-1; D is ambiguous. Trimming left V 5 bases short and J 5 bases short, with 12 bases between. The CDR3 totals 13 residues. The V gene's germline CDR1 is SGHVS and CDR2 FQNEAQ. CDR3 coding DNA: TGTGCCAGCAGCCCCACCAGGTGGACTGAAGCTTTCTTT. Translating it yields CASSPTRWTEAFF. Filled out from reference TRBV7-8 and TRBJ1-1, the complete variable domain reads GAGVSQSPRYKVAKRGQDVALRCDPISGHVSLFWYQQALGQGPEFLTYFQNEAQLDKSGLPSDRFFAERPEGSVSTLKIQRTQQEDSAVYLCASSPTRWTEAFFGQGTRLTVV.

This chain connects TRBV19 to TRBJ1-3, with TRBD1 matching over 9 bases. Germline trimming cut 10 bases from V and 0 bases from J; bases unmatched to any gene: 13. The CDR3 length is 17 residues. Germline lookup yields CDR1 LNHDA and CDR2 SQIVND (reference sequence). The CDR3 loop is CATSRDREGTSGNTIYF. Here the CDR3 DNA reads TGTGCCACCTCCCGGGACAGGGAAGGCACCTCTGGAAACACCATATATTTT.

Concerning this clone: This sample also contains other DNA sequences that code for the same CDR3. This chain links TRBV13 with TRBJ2-7; no reliable D call. V was trimmed by 0 bases and J by 2 bases, leaving 5 bases between them. The CDR3 loop spans 13 amino acids. The germline CDR1 and CDR2 sequences are PRHDT and FYEKMQ (reference sequence). CDR3 amino acids: CASSLGRAYEQYF. The CDR3, as DNA: TGTGCCAGCAGCTTAGGCCGGGCCTACGAGCAGTACTTC.

This rearrangement joins TRBV2 to TRBJ2-3; possibly TRBD1 for D (5 bases). The V and J ends lost 3 bases and 5 bases respectively, with 9 bases between them. The germline V gene has CDR1 SNHLY and CDR2 FYNNEI. The CDR3 length is 13 residues. CDR3 in amino acids: CASSEGRKDTQYF. The CDR3 bases are TGTGCCAGCAGTGAGGGGCGTAAAGATACGCAGTATTTT.

The chain employs TRBV10-1 and TRBJ1-1; 12 nucleotides match TRBD1. V shed 6 bases, J shed 1 base, and the junction held 12 bases outside the gene matches. CDR1 is WNHNN and CDR2 is SYGVQD in the germline V gene (reference sequence). The CDR3 is made up of 18 amino acids. The CDR3 is CASRISGTGGEKNTEAFF. In DNA, the CDR3 is TGCGCCAGCAGAATAAGCGGGACAGGGGGCGAGAAGAACACTGAAGCTTTCTTT.

The chain has TRBV15 and TRBJ2-1; a weak D match, TRBD2 (5 bases). Trimming left V 4 bases short and J 4 bases short, with 17 bases between. The CDR3 is 16 residues long. Germline lookup yields CDR1 LNHNV and CDR2 YYDKDF (reference sequence). The CDR3 region has the DNA TGTGCCACCAGCACATCCCCGGGGATTGGTTACAATGAGCAGTTCTTC. This translates into CATSTSPGIGYNEQFF.

The chain links TRBV10-2 to TRBJ2-3, with 10 bases fitting TRBD2. The V and J ends lost 6 bases and 5 bases, in that order; junction bases with no gene match: 11. From germline, CDR1 is WSHSY and CDR2 SAAADI. The CDR3 covers 16 residues. DNA of the CDR3: TGCGCCAGCAGCCAAGCGGGAGGGCCATGGGGAGATACGCAGTATTTT. Translation gives CASSQAGGPWGDTQYF.

This chain uses TRBV13 with TRBJ2-1, with D hard to call. Deletions cut 5 bases from V and 5 bases from J, with 16 bases between. The CDR3 spans 15 residues. The V gene's germline CDR1 is PRHDT and CDR2 FYEKMQ (reference sequence). CDR3 sequence (DNA): TGTGCCAGCAGCCTCGACTCCGCCACCGACAATGAGCAGTTCTTC. Its protein is CASSLDSATDNEQFF. Full variable domain (remainder filled in from reference TRBV13 and TRBJ2-1): AAGVIQSPRHLIKEKRETATLKCYPIPRHDTVYWYQQGPGQDPQFLISFYEKMQSDKGSIPDRFSAQQFSDYHSELNMSSLELGDSALYFCASSLDSATDNEQFFGPGTRLTVL.